This note documents a single T cell receptor (beta chain) sequence. The data were obtained in a study of blood T cell repertoires in COVID-19. Study-level background: Collection of acute and convalescent COVID-19 samples took place in the United States, Italy and Spain. Sources were T cells, B-cell-depleted T cells, or PBMCs; the material itself was cDNA or gDNA.

Original processing notes: Counts of nucleated cells, estimated from reference gene primer amplification, were obtained. The method was immunoSEQ multiplex PCR; TCRdb's version includes in-frame clones alone and lacks a portion of them. From that table come the V and J calls and clone size; the DNA was used to work out D and trimming. This sample has approximately 170,000 clones, with over 75% found just once. The CDR3 runs to 15 residues. The germline V and J ends were trimmed by 1 base and 2 bases, with 11 bases remaining between them. CDR1 and CDR2 (germline): SGHVS, FQNEAQ. Seattle's enrolled individuals joined amid active infection and were then monitored longitudinally.

The chain combines TRBV7-8 with TRBJ2-5, with TRBD2 as a possible D gene (5 bases). The receptor's source is an elderly man with COVID-19, enrolled during active disease. Material: peripheral blood. The CDR3 is CASSLDRGLQETQYF. The DNA for the CDR3 is TGTGCCAGCAGCTTAGATCGCGGGCTACAAGAGACCCAGTACTTC.